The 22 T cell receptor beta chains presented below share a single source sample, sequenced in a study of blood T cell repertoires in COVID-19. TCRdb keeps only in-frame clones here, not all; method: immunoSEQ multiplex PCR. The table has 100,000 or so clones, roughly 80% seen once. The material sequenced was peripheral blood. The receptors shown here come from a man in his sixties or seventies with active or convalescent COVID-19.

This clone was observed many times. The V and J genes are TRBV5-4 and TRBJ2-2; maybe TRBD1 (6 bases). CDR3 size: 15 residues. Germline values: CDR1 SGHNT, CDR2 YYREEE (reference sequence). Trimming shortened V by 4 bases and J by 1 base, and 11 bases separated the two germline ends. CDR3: CASSRKDRNTGELFF. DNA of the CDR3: TGTGCCAGCAGCCGAAAGGACAGGAACACCGGGGAGCTGTTTTTT.

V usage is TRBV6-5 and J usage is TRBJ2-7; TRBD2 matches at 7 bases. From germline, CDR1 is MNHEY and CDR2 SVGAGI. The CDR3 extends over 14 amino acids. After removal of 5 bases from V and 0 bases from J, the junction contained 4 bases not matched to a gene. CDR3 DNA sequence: TGTGCCAGCAGTCTCGGGGGGAGCTCCTACGAGCAGTACTTC. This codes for CASSLGGSSYEQYF.

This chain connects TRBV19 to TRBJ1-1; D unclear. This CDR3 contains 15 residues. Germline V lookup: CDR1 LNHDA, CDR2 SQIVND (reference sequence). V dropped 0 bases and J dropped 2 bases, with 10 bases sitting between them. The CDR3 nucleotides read TGTGCCAGTAGTATAGATCACCGCGGAAACACTGAAGCTTTCTTT. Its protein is CASSIDHRGNTEAFF.

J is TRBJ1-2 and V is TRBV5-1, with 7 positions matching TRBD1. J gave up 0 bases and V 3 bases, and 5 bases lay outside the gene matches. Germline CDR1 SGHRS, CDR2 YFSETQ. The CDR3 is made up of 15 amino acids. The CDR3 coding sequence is TGCGCCAGCAGCTCAACAGGGGAAGCTAACTATGGCTACACCTTC. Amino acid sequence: CASSSTGEANYGYTF. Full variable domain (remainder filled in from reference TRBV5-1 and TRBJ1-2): KAGVTQTPRYLIKTRGQQVTLSCSPISGHRSVSWYQQTPGQGLQFLFEYFSETQRNKGNFPGRFSGRQFSNSRSEMNVSTLELGDSALYLCASSSTGEANYGYTFGSGTRLTVV.

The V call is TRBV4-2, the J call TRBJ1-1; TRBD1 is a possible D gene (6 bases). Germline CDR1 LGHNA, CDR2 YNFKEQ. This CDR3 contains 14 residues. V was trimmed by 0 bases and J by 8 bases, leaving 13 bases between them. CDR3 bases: TGTGCCAGCAGCCAAGATCTACAGGGAATGGAAGCTTTCTTT. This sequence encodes CASSQDLQGMEAFF.

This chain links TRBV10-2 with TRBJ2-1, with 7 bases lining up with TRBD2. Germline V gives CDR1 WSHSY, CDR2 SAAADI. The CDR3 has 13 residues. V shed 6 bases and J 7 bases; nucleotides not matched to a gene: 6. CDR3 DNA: TGCGCCAGCAGGGTTTTGGGGGGGAATGAGCAGTTCTTC. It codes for CASRVLGGNEQFF.

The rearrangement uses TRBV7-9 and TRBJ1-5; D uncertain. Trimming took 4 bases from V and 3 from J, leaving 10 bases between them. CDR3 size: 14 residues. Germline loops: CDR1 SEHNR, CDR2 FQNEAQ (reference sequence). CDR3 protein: CASSSGLINQPQHF. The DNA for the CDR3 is TGTGCCAGCAGCTCAGGACTGATCAATCAGCCCCAGCATTTT.

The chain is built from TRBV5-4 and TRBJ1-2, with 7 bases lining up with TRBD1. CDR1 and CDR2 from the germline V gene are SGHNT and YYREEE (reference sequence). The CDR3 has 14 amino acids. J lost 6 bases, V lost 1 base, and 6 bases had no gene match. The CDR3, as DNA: TGTGCCAGCAGCTTGAGACAGGGCGGGGATGGCTACACCTTC. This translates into CASSLRQGGDGYTF. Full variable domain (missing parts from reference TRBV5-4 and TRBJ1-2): ETGVTQSPTHLIKTRGQQVTLRCSSQSGHNTVSWYQQALGQGPQFIFQYYREEENGRGNFPPRFSGLQFPNYSSELNVNALELDDSALYLCASSLRQGGDGYTFGSGTRLTVV.

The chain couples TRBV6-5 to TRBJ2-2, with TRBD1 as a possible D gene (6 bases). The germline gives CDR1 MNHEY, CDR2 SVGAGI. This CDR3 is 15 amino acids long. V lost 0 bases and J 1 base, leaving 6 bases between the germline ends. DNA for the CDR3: TGTGCCAGCAGTTACTCGACAGGGAACACCGGGGAGCTGTTTTTT. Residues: CASSYSTGNTGELFF.

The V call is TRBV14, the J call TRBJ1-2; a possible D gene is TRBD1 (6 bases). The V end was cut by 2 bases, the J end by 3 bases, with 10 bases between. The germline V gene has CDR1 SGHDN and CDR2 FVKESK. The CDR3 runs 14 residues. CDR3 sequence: CASSQLGGDYGYTF. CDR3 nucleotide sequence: TGTGCCAGCAGCCAACTAGGGGGAGACTATGGCTACACCTTC.

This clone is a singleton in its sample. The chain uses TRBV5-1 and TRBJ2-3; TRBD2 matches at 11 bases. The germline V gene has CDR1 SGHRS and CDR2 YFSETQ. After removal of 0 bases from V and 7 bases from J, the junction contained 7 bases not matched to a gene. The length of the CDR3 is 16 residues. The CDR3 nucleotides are TGCGCCAGCAGCTTGGGCTCTAGCGGGAGGTTAAATACGCAGTATTTT. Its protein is CASSLGSSGRLNTQYF.

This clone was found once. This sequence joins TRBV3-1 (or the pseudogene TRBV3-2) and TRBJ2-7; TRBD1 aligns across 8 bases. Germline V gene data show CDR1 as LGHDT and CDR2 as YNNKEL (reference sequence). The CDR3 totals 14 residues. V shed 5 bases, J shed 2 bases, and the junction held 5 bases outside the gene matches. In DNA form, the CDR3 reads TGTGCCAGCAGCTCCGGGACAGGTGCCTACGAGCAGTACTTC. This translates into CASSSGTGAYEQYF.

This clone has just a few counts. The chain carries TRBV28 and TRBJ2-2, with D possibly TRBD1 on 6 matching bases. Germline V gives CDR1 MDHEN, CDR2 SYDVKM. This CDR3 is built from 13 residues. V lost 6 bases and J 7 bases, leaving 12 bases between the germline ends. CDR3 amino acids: CASSSTGYGELFF. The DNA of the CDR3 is TGTGCCAGCAGCTCTACAGGGTACGGGGAGCTGTTTTTT.

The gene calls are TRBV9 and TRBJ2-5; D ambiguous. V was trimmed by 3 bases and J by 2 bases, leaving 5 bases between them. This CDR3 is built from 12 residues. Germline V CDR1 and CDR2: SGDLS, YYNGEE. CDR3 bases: TGTGCCAGCAGCGACTTACAAGAGACCCAGTACTTC. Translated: CASSDLQETQYF.

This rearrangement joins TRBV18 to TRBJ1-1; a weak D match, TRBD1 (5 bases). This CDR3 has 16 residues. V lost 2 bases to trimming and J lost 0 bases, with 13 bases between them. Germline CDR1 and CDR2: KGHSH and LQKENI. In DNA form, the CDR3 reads TGTGCCAGCTCACCAGGAACAGGAGAATTGAACACTGAAGCTTTCTTT. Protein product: CASSPGTGELNTEAFF. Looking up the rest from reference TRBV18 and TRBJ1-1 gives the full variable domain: NAGVMQNPRHLVRRRGQEARLRCSPMKGHSHVYWYRQLPEEGLKFMVYLQKENIIDESGMPKERFSAEFPKEGPSILRIQQVVRGDSAAYFCASSPGTGELNTEAFFGQGTRLTVV.

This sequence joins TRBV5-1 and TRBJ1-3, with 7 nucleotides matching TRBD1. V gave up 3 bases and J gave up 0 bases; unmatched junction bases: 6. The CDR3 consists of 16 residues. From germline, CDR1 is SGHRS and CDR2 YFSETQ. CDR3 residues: CASSWKTGTSGNTIYF. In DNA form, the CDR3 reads TGCGCCAGCAGCTGGAAGACAGGGACCTCTGGAAACACCATATATTTT.

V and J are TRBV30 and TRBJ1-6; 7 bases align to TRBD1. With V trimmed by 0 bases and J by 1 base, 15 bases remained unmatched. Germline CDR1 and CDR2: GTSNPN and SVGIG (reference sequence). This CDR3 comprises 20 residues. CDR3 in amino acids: CAWSVHRKGAGGSYNSPLHF. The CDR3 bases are TGTGCCTGGAGTGTACACCGGAAGGGGGCAGGGGGGTCCTATAATTCACCCCTCCACTTT.

For the CDR3, the DNA is TGTGCCAGTACCCCTCCAGGGGTGTCAGATACGCAGTATTTT. It translates to CASTPPGVSDTQYF. The V call is TRBV19, the J call TRBJ2-3; tentative D call: TRBD1 (6 bases). Per germline, CDR1 LNHDA and CDR2 SQIVND (reference sequence). V lost 7 bases and J 4 bases, leaving 15 bases between the germline ends. The CDR3 totals 14 residues.

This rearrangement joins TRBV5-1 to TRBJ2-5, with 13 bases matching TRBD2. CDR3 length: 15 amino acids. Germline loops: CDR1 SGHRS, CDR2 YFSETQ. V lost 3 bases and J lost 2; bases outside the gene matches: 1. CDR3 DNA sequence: TGCGCCAGCAGCTCGGGACTAGCGGGGCAAGAGACCCAGTACTTC. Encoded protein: CASSSGLAGQETQYF.

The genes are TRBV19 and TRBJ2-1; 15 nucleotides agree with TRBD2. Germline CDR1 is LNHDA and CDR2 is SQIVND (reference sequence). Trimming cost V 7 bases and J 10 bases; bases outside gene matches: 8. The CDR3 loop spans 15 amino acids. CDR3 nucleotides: TGTGCCAGTAATGGACTAGCGGGAGGGGAGGAGGAGCAGTTCTTC. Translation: CASNGLAGGEEEQFF.

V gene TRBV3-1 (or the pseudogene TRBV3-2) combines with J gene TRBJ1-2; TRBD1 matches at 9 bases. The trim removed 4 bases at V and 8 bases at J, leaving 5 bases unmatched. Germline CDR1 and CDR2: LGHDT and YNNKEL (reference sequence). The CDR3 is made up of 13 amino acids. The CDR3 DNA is TGTGCCAGCAGCCCGGACAGGGGACGGGGCTACACCTTC. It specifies CASSPDRGRGYTF.

The chain's CDR3 is CASAFSGAAEAFF. The CDR3 DNA is TGTGCTAGTGCCTTTAGTGGGGCGGCTGAAGCTTTCTTT. This rearrangement joins TRBV12-5 to TRBJ1-1, with D tentatively TRBD1 (5 bases). Germline V gives CDR1 LGHNT, CDR2 FRNRAP. CDR3 size: 13 residues. V shed 7 bases and J shed 6 bases, with 15 bases lying between them.